These 12 T cell receptor beta chains were all obtained from the same sample, sequenced in a study of T cell changes during pregnancy in multiple sclerosis (dated by TCRdb to the late 2010s). The library was generated by the immunoSEQ multiplex PCR assay. The table comes from immuneACCESS by way of TCRdb, which keeps in-frame sequences with V and J called. Part of the clones is missing from these tables; in studies checked, under half for an unresolved V gene and the rest for unknown reasons. The sample table shows more than 30,000 clones, and around 94% are seen once. The biggest ten clones account for over 0.95% of the sample. Specimen: PBMCs (not recorded whether the cells were cultured). The receptors shown here come from a female donor with multiple sclerosis, enrolled in a pregnancy study.

The chain couples TRBV28 to TRBJ1-1; the D is unclear. The CDR3 has 14 amino acids. Trimming took off 2 bases at V and 0 bases at J, with 7 bases between the two ends. Looked up from germline, CDR1 is MDHEN and CDR2 is SYDVKM. The CDR3 region has the DNA TGTGCCAGCAGTTTAGGGTTTATGAACACTGAAGCTTTCTTT. Protein sequence: CASSLGFMNTEAFF. The full variable domain, rest sourced from reference TRBV28 and TRBJ1-1, is DVKVTQSSRYLVKRTGEKVFLECVQDMDHENMFWYRQDPGLGLRLIYFSYDVKMKEKGDIPEGYSVSREKKERFSLILESASTNQTSMYLCASSLGFMNTEAFFGQGTRLTVV.

J is TRBJ2-1 and V is TRBV27; a possible D gene is TRBD2 (6 bases). Between the trimmed V and J ends, which lost 8 bases and 4 bases, there was a span of 12 bases. There are 13 residues in the CDR3. Germline CDR1 and CDR2: MNHEY and SMNVEV (reference sequence). The CDR3 reads CASRAGGYNEQFF. In DNA form, the CDR3 reads TGTGCCAGCCGAGCGGGTGGGTACAATGAGCAGTTCTTC.

This clone was recorded only once. The J gene is TRBJ2-1, the V gene TRBV7-7; tentative D call: TRBD1 (6 bases). V lost 5 bases to trimming and J lost 1 base, with 12 bases between them. Germline assignment: CDR1 SSHAT and CDR2 FNYEAQ (reference sequence). This CDR3 has 15 residues. CDR3 sequence: CASSPGTTSYNEQFF. DNA for the CDR3: TGTGCCAGCAGCCCCGGGACAACGTCCTACAATGAGCAGTTCTTC.

The V gene is TRBV30, the J gene TRBJ2-1; D ambiguous. Between the trimmed V and J ends, which lost 7 bases and 0 bases, there was a span of 13 bases. CDR3 size: 14 residues. Germline V gene data show CDR1 as GTSNPN and CDR2 as SVGIG (reference sequence). CDR3 protein: CAYSYLSSYNEQFF. Here the CDR3 DNA reads TGTGCCTACAGCTACCTCTCCTCCTACAATGAGCAGTTCTTC.

The chain uses TRBV15 and TRBJ1-1; D is unresolved. The V end was cut by 5 bases, the J end by 0 bases, with 10 bases between. Germline loops: CDR1 LNHNV, CDR2 YYDKDF (reference sequence). CDR3 length: 14 residues. This CDR3 is CATSQSGLNTEAFF. DNA for the CDR3: TGTGCCACCAGCCAGAGTGGACTGAACACTGAAGCTTTCTTT.

This rearrangement joins TRBV18 to TRBJ2-5, with D unresolved. This CDR3 comprises 13 residues. Per the germline V gene, CDR1 is KGHSH and CDR2 is LQKENI. With 1 base removed from V and 5 bases from J, the gap between germline ends came to 8 bases. Here the CDR3 reads CASSPLNSETQYF. The CDR3 bases are TGTGCCAGCTCACCACTGAACTCTGAGACCCAGTACTTC.

V is TRBV7-2 and J is TRBJ1-1; D not certain. The CDR3 contains 15 residues. The germline V gene has CDR1 SGHTA and CDR2 FQGNSA. Trimming removed 0 bases at V and 1 base at J, with 9 bases between. CDR3: CASSLAPGSNTEAFF. The CDR3 DNA reads TGTGCCAGCAGCTTAGCCCCGGGCTCGAACACTGAAGCTTTCTTT.

V usage is TRBV5-1 and J usage is TRBJ2-7; 8 bases are shared with TRBD2. This CDR3 region has 14 residues. Germline CDR1 SGHRS, CDR2 YFSETQ. The ends lost 3 bases at V and 3 bases at J; junction bases unmatched: 5. CDR3: CASSSGGIGYEQYF. The CDR3 nucleotides are TGCGCCAGCAGCTCGGGAGGGATTGGCTACGAGCAGTACTTC.

The chain carries TRBV5-1 and TRBJ1-2; 9 bases are a match to TRBD1. Per the germline V gene, CDR1 is SGHRS and CDR2 is YFSETQ. Trimming cost V 0 bases and J 3 bases; bases outside gene matches: 9. The CDR3 has 17 amino acids. This CDR3 is CASSLVGQGTGDYGYTF. CDR3 sequence (DNA): TGCGCCAGCAGCTTGGTAGGACAGGGGACCGGGGACTATGGCTACACCTTC.

The V gene is TRBV9, the J gene TRBJ2-5; D is uncertain. Germline V lookup: CDR1 SGDLS, CDR2 YYNGEE. The CDR3 runs 14 residues. Trimming pared 2 bases from V and 7 bases from J, leaving 15 bases between. CDR3 in DNA: TGTGCCAGCAGCGTCGGCCGGTCCCTGGGGACCCAGTACTTC. Its protein is CASSVGRSLGTQYF.

This sequence joins TRBV2 and TRBJ2-7; D might be TRBD1 (6 bases). The germline V gene encodes CDR1 SNHLY and CDR2 FYNNEI. There are 15 residues in the CDR3. The V end lost 5 bases, the J end lost 0 bases, and 14 bases lay between the germline ends. For the CDR3, the DNA is TGTGCCAGCAGTACTGACAGGACTGCCTCCTACGAGCAGTACTTC. Translated, it gives CASSTDRTASYEQYF. Full variable domain (rest looked up from reference TRBV2 and TRBJ2-7): EPEVTQTPSHQVTQMGQEVILRCVPISNHLYFYWYRQILGQKVEFLVSFYNNEISEKSEIFDDQFSVERPDGSNFTLKIRSTKLEDSAMYFCASSTDRTASYEQYFGPGTRLTVT.

V usage is TRBV11-2 and J usage is TRBJ2-7; possibly TRBD1 for D (5 bases). The CDR3 has 14 residues. Trimming pared 5 bases from V and 6 bases from J, leaving 17 bases between. CDR1 and CDR2 from the germline V gene are SGHAT and FQNNGV. The CDR3 spells CASSPWAGKGEQYF. The CDR3 nucleotides read TGTGCCAGCAGCCCCTGGGCAGGGAAGGGCGAGCAGTACTTC.